This is a list of T cell receptor beta chains from one sample in a study of blood T cell repertoires in COVID-19. Sequencing used immunoSEQ multiplex PCR; TCRdb keeps in-frame clones, though not all of them. The sample carries approximately 270,000 clones, roughly 88% recorded once. The material sequenced was PBMCs or T cells enriched from blood (not recorded which). All receptors come from a woman in her fifties or sixties who had recovered from COVID-19. Both conserved end residues are part of each CDR3. The D gene is left open where the match is weak. Size values are once, few and many counts, or a class for expanded clones, and some rows have none.

TRBJ2-7,TRBD1,-,TRBV7-2,TGTGCCAGCAGCTTCTACGGACAGGCTGGGGAGCAGTACTTC,CASSFYGQAGEQYF
TRBJ2-3,TRBD2,-,TRBV5-1,TGCGCCAGCAGCTTGACGGGCGGGAGGACTCGCACAGATACGCAGTATTTT,CASSLTGGRTRTDTQYF
TRBJ2-7,-,-,TRBV7-3,TGTGCCAGCAGCCTCGGACAGAACGAGCAGTACTTC,CASSLGQNEQYF
TRBJ1-6,TRBD1,-,TRBV2,TGTGCCAGCAGAGGACAGGGAGGTAATTCACCCCTCCACTTT,CASRGQGGNSPLHF
TRBJ2-3,TRBD2,-,TRBV11-3,TGTGCCAGCAGCCCGGGACTAGCGGGAGGGGGAGCTAGCACAGATACGCAGTATTTT,CASSPGLAGGGASTDTQYF
TRBJ2-7,TRBD2,-,TRBV19,TGTGCCAGTAGTATACTAGCGGGAGGCTACGAGCAGTACTTC,CASSILAGGYEQYF
TRBJ1-4,TRBD1,-,TRBV2,TGTGCCAGCAGTGATTTCACACAGGGGAATGAAAAACTGTTTTTT,CASSDFTQGNEKLFF
TRBJ1-1,-,-,TRBV28,TGTGCCAGCACCCCCCCCCGCCAGGGTCGCACTGAAGCTTTCTTT,CASTPPRQGRTEAFF
TRBJ1-1,-,-,TRBV6-5,TGTGCCAGCCGTTACAGCGGTGGATTCACTGAAGCTTTCTTT,CASRYSGGFTEAFF
TRBJ2-7,-,-,TRBV7-3,TGTGCCAGCAGCCGGGGGGCGTACCCCTACGAGCAGTACTTC,CASSRGAYPYEQYF
TRBJ1-2,-,-,TRBV6-5,TGTGCCAGCAGTTTGGCAGGAACCCTTAACTATGGCTACACCTTC,CASSLAGTLNYGYTF
TRBJ2-1,TRBD1,-,TRBV6-5,TGTGCCAGCAGTCCCGACAGGGAGAAGTACAATGAGCAGTTCTTC,CASSPDREKYNEQFF
TRBJ2-7,TRBD1,once,TRBV5-6,TGTGCCAGCAGCTTGGCCAGGGGGACAGACCGATCCTTC,CASSLARGTDRSF
TRBJ1-2,TRBD1,-,TRBV4-1,TGCGCCAGCAGCCAGTATAACAGGGGACCATACGGCTACACCTTC,CASSQYNRGPYGYTF
TRBJ1-2,-,-,TRBV6-1,TGTGCCAGCAGTGAATACAGGGAATATGGCTATGGCTACACCTTC,CASSEYREYGYGYTF
TRBJ2-7,-,once,TRBV6-5,TGTGCCAGCAGTTTTCCTAATTCCTACGAGCAGTACTTC,CASSFPNSYEQYF
TRBJ2-3,-,-,TRBV5-1,TGCGCCAGCAGCGGGACATCACTCTCAGATACGCAGTATTTT,CASSGTSLSDTQYF
TRBJ2-7,-,once,TRBV29-1,TGCAGCGCCACGCCCCCGGGACACTACGAGCAGTACTTC,CSATPPGHYEQYF
TRBJ1-5,TRBD1,-,TRBV4-1,TGCGCCAGCAGCCAAGTAGAACAGGGGGCATACAATCAGCCCCAGCATTTT,CASSQVEQGAYNQPQHF
TRBJ1-1,-,-,TRBV5-1,TGCGCCAGCAGCTTGGAGGGCGGGGCAACTGAAGCTTTCTTT,CASSLEGGATEAFF
TRBJ1-6,TRBD1,few,TRBV7-2,TGTGCCAGCAGCTCGAGGACAGGGTTGGGCTCACCCCTCCACTTT,CASSSRTGLGSPLHF
TRBJ1-4,-,few,TRBV27,TGTGCCAGCAGTTTCACAGGAGCTGGCGAAAAACTGTTTTTT,CASSFTGAGEKLFF
TRBJ2-1,TRBD2,many,TRBV6-6,TGTGCCAGCAGTCCGTACGCTATAGCGGGAGGGGGCAATGAGCAGTTCTTC,CASSPYAIAGGGNEQFF
TRBJ1-4,-,few,TRBV29-1,TGCAGCGTTGAGAAACGGACAGAAGCCGAAAAACTGTTTTTT,CSVEKRTEAEKLFF
TRBJ2-7,TRBD2,-,TRBV28,TGTGCCAGCAGTTTACGGGGGGAAGGGTACGAGCAGTACTTC,CASSLRGEGYEQYF
TRBJ2-1,-,-,TRBV27,TGTGCCAGCAGTCATCTAGGCCTCAAGCAGTTCTTC,CASSHLGLKQFF
TRBJ2-5,-,-,TRBV6-5,TGTGCCAGCAGTTACTCAGCGAGAGAGACCCAGTACTTC,CASSYSARETQYF
TRBJ1-5,-,-,TRBV5-1,TGCGCCAGCAGCCAAGACAACCCCCTCAATCAGCCCCAGCATTTT,CASSQDNPLNQPQHF
TRBJ2-7,-,-,TRBV28,TGTGCCAGCAGTTTTGGGGATAGGCGGGAAACCTACGAGCAGTACTTC,CASSFGDRRETYEQYF
TRBJ1-4,-,-,TRBV3-1/TRBV3-2,TGTGCCAGCAGCCCTCGGGGGGGGCATGAAAAACTGTTTTTT,CASSPRGGHEKLFF
TRBJ1-5,-,-,TRBV7-8,TGTGCCAGCAGCTTAGCGTTTGCGGGACAGCCCCAGCATTTT,CASSLAFAGQPQHF
TRBJ2-5,-,-,TRBV5-4,TGTGCCAGCAGCCCCGGGGGAGGCCAAGAGACCCAGTACTTC,CASSPGGGQETQYF
TRBJ2-7,TRBD2,-,TRBV7-8,TGTGCCAGCAGCCCCGGCTCGGCGTTAGCGGGAGGGCATGAGCAGTACTTC,CASSPGSALAGGHEQYF
TRBJ1-6,TRBD1,-,TRBV28,TGTGCCAGCAGTTTTATCGTACAGGGGTTTGTCAATTCACCCCTCCACTTT,CASSFIVQGFVNSPLHF
TRBJ1-1,-,few,TRBV28,TGTGCCAGCAGCATATCAGGGTACACTGAAGCTTTCTTT,CASSISGYTEAFF
TRBJ1-1,-,-,TRBV7-9,TGTGCCAGCAGCTTAGCGCAGGGGTGGACTGAAGCTTTCTTT,CASSLAQGWTEAFF
TRBJ1-1,-,-,TRBV12-5,TGTGCTAGTGGTTTGGTACAGGGTTGGAACACTGAAGCTTTCTTT,CASGLVQGWNTEAFF
TRBJ2-4,-,-,TRBV28,TGTGCCAGCAGTTTATCGGGTGGACTAGCCAAAAACATTCAGTACTTC,CASSLSGGLAKNIQYF
TRBJ1-2,TRBD1,-,TRBV30,TGTGCCTGGGCCGGGGGACAGGAGTATGGCTACACCTTC,CAWAGGQEYGYTF
TRBJ1-2,TRBD1,-,TRBV9,TGTGCCAGCAGCAAGGCCGGGACAGGGGGCGCCGGTGGCTATGGCTACACCTTC,CASSKAGTGGAGGYGYTF
TRBJ2-2,-,-,TRBV6-1,TGTGCCAGCAGTGAAGGGCAGCCTGCCGAGGGGCTGTTTTTT,CASSEGQPAEGLFF
TRBJ2-3,-,once,TRBV5-1,TGCGCCAGCAGAAGGATAAGGGAGGTACAAATCTCTAGCACAGATACGCAGTATTTT,CASRRIREVQISSTDTQYF
TRBJ2-7,-,-,TRBV2,TGTGCCAGCAGTGAAGCGCTTCAGGGGTACGAGCAGTACTTC,CASSEALQGYEQYF
TRBJ2-7,TRBD1,-,TRBV3-1/TRBV3-2,TGTGCCAGCAGCCAACAGGGGGCCTACGAGCAGTACTTC,CASSQQGAYEQYF